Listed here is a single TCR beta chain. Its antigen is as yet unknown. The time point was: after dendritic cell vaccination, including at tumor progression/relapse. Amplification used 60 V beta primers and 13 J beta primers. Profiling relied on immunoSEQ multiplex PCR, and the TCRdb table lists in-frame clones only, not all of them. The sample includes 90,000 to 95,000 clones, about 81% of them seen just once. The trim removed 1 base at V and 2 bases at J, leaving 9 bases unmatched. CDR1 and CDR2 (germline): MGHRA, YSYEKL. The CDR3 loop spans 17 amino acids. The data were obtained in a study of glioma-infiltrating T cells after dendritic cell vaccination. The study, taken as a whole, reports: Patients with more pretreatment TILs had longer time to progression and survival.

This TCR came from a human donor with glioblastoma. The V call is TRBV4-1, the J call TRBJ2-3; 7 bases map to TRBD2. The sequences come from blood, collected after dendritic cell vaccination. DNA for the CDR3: TGCGCCAGCAGCCAAGCCCTAGCGGCGCAAGACACAGATACGCAGTATTTT. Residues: CASSQALAAQDTDTQYF.